This record concerns one T cell receptor beta chain sequence. The sample originates from a study of blood T cell repertoires in COVID-19. In the study overall: T cells, B-cell-depleted T cells, or PBMCs supplied cDNA or gDNA.

The V and J ends lost 5 bases and 7 bases, in that order; junction bases with no gene match: 5. The CDR3 consists of 13 residues. Authors' analysis steps: Amplified reference gene primers provided the basis for estimating nucleated cell counts. Repertoires were generated with immunoSEQ multiplex PCR, while TCRdb's copy carries only in-frame clones and drops some. The V and J calls and the clone size are those of that table, but D and trimming were determined from the DNA. The sample consists of about 140,000 clones, approximately 78% of them appearing once. The chain combines TRBV12-3 or TRBV12-4 with TRBJ1-2, with 9 nucleotides matching TRBD1. This clonotype was obtained from a woman aged 80 or older with acute or convalescent COVID-19. Sample: peripheral blood. CDR3 nucleotide sequence: TGTGCCAGCAGTGGGGACAGGGTACGTGGCTACACCTTC. Translation: CASSGDRVRGYTF.